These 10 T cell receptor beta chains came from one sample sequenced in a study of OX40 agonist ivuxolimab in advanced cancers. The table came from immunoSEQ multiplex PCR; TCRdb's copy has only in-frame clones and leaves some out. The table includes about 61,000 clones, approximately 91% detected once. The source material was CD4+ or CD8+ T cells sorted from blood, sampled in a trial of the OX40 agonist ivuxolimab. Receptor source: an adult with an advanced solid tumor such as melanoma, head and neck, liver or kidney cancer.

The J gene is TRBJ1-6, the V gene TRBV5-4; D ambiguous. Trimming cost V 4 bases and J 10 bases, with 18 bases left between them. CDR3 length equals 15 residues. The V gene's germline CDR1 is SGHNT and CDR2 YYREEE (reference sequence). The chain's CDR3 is CASSPTGEGISPLHF. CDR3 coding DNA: TGTGCCAGCAGCCCCACGGGTGAAGGAATCTCACCCCTCCACTTT.

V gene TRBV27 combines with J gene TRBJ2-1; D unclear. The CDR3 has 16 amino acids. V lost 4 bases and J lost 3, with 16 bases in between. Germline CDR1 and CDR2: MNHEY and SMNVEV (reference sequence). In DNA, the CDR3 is TGTGCCAGCAGTTCTTACGGATACACCATCTACAATGAGCAGTTCTTC. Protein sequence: CASSSYGYTIYNEQFF.

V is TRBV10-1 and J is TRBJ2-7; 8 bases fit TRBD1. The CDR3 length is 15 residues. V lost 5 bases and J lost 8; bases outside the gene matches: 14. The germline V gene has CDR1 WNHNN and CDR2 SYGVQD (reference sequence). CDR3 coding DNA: TGCGCCAGCAGTAAACCGGGACAGGTTTTATATAAGCAGTACTTC. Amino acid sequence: CASSKPGQVLYKQYF.

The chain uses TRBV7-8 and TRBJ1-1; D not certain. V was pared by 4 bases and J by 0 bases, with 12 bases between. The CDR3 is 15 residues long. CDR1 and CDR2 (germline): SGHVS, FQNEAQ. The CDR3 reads CASSSGPGLNTEAFF. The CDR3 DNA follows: TGTGCCAGCAGCTCCGGGCCAGGCCTGAACACTGAAGCTTTCTTT. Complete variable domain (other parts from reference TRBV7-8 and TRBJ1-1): GAGVSQSPRYKVAKRGQDVALRCDPISGHVSLFWYQQALGQGPEFLTYFQNEAQLDKSGLPSDRFFAERPEGSVSTLKIQRTQQEDSAVYLCASSSGPGLNTEAFFGQGTRLTVV.

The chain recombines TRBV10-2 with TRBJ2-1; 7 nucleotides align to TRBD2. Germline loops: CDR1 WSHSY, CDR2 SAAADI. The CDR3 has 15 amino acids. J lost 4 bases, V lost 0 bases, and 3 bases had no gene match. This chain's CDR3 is CASSESGLVYNEQFF. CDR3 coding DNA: TGCGCCAGCAGTGAGTCTGGACTAGTGTACAATGAGCAGTTCTTC.

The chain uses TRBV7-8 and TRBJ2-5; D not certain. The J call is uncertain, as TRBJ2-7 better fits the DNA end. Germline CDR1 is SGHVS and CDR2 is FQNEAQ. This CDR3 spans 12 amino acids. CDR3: CASSLSSSEQYF. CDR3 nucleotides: TGTGCCAGCAGCTTAAGTTCTTCCGAGCAGTACTTC.

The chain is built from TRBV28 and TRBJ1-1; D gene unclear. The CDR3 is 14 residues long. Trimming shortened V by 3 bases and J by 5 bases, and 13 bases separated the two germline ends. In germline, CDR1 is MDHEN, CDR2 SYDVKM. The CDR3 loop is CASSFQEVGTEAFF. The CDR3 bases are TGTGCCAGCAGTTTCCAGGAAGTAGGGACTGAAGCTTTCTTT.

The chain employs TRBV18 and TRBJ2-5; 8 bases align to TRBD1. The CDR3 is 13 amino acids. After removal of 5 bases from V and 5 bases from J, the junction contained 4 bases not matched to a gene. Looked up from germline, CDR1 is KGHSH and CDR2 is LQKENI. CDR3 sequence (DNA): TGTGCCAGCTCATCGACAGGGGAGGAGACCCAGTACTTC. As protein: CASSSTGEETQYF.

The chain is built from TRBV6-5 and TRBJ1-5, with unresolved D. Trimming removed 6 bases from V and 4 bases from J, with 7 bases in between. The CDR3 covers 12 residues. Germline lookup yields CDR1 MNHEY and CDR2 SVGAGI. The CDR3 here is CASSRSNQPQHF. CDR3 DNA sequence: TGTGCCAGCAGCCGCTCAAATCAGCCCCAGCATTTT.

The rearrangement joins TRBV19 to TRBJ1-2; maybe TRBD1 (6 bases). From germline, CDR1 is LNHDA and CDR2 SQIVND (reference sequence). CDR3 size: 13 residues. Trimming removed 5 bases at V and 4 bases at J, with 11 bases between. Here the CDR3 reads CASSDRDTYGYTF. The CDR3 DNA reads TGTGCCAGTAGTGACCGGGACACCTATGGCTACACCTTC.